The present T cell receptor (beta chain) was sequenced within a study of T cell repertoires in cytomegalovirus infection (dated by TCRdb to between 2018 and 2021). Turning to the overall study: Alongside well-studied HLA-B-restricted epitopes, the peptide stimulations were aimed at recently identified HLA-C-restricted CMV epitopes, whose presentation resists viral immunomodulation. Because public TCR beta signatures pointed to carriage of CMV infection together with the matching HLA type, the HLA type of each donor mattered for the analysis. General study outcomes and caveats: In both this cohort and an independent cohort of some 370 donors, the cumulative frequency of public TCR beta family members distinguished carriers of CMV infection plus the relevant HLA type. The ex vivo response was dominated by HLA-C-restricted CMV-specific TCR beta clonotypes, which also provided the single most frequent clonotype in two of eight donors.

The CDR3 has 14 amino acids, counting the end cysteine and phenylalanine. The entry retains the CDR3 DNA only, 42 bases that are in frame from base 1. The germline V gene (reference sequence) provides CDR1 LNHNV and CDR2 YYDKDF. V is cut by 5 bases and J by 9 bases, and the space between the germline ends is 16 bases. This clonotype was counted only a few times. Its antigen is unknown. Per-base qualities were not stored, and no clone one base away is much larger. Sequenced on an Illumina HiSeq 1500. In TCRdb, the public reads were trimmed at Q25 with fastp and aligned with MiXCR, with productive beta chains retained. When rows share a CDR3 protein, they turn into one entry using the most common DNA and genes. This sample holds 300,000 to 400,000 distinct CDR3 sequences; just under 30% were observed only once. The ten largest clones take up 15% to 25% of the sample. In light of the paper, this sample's treatment or condition label describes: in vitro stimulation with specific CMV peptide epitopes to enrich CMV-specific T cells.

The sample was cultured PBMCs, taken from culture after CMV antigen stimulation. This receptor was taken from a human donor in good health (CMV status not recorded). Some clones in this sample may be carry-over from other donors' samples. The chain is encoded by TRBV15 joined to TRBJ1-4; the D gene identity is not certain. The CDR3 amino acid sequence is: CATSEGSLMKKLFF. The bases are TGTGCCACCAGCGAGGGATCACTCATGAAAAAACTGTTTTTT.